The 29 T cell receptor beta chains below were found in one sample sequenced in a study of immune heterogeneity within non-small cell lung tumors. With 32 V and 13 J primers, multiplex PCR amplified the TCR beta CDR3. From the multiplex PCR reads, TCRdb called clonotypes with MiXCR, one entry per CDR3 protein. The data show roughly 23,000 distinct CDR3 sequences, 25% to 30% seen once. Bulk tumor genomic DNA was the template, and each sample received 550 to 650 ng. Taken during surgery, several biopsies per primary tumor were spaced as far apart as possible within the tumor mass. Those enrolled were patients newly diagnosed with untreated non-small cell lung cancer and undergoing curative surgery. The sequenced sample consisted of lung tumor tissue. These receptors originate from a man aged 35-49 years with non-small cell lung cancer.

This clonotype was observed once. This may be a read error, as it is one base from a much larger clone. This chain uses TRBV6-1 with TRBJ2-3; D is possibly TRBD1 or TRBD2 (9 bases each). V was cut by 6 bases and J by 3 bases, with 43 bases left in between. Per the germline V gene, CDR1 is MNHNS and CDR2 is SASEGT. CDR3 length: 24 amino acids. The CDR3 reads CASRTTGQGKAGLAGTMKTDTQYF. As DNA, the CDR3 is TGTGCCAGCAGGACCACGGGACAGGGAAAAGCCGGGCTAGCGGGAACCATGAAAACAGATACGCAGTATTTT.

This clonotype showed up many times. The rearrangement joins TRBV6-2 or TRBV6-3 to TRBJ2-1; TRBD2 matches at 10 bases. This CDR3 is built from 15 residues. The germline CDR1 and CDR2 sequences are MNHEY and SVGEGT. J gave up 8 bases and V 5 bases, and 9 bases lay outside the gene matches. This CDR3 is CASSHPGLALYEQFF. The CDR3 region has the DNA TGTGCCAGCAGTCACCCGGGACTAGCGTTGTATGAGCAGTTCTTC.

There are many counts of this clonotype. The chain couples TRBV10-3 to TRBJ2-7, with TRBD2 matching 8 bases. The ends lost 4 bases at V and 0 bases at J; junction bases unmatched: 5. Germline V gene sequence: CDR1 ENHRY, CDR2 SYGVKD. The CDR3 is 15 amino acids. CDR3 region: CAISASGSLSYEQYF. CDR3 bases: TGTGCCATCAGTGCTAGCGGGTCGCTCTCCTACGAGCAGTACTTC.

The chain links TRBV6-5 to TRBJ2-5; D is possibly TRBD1 (5 bases). The V gene lost 2 bases and the J gene lost 5 bases, with 9 bases spanning the gap. The CDR3 spans 13 residues. Germline V gene lookup returns CDR1 MNHEY and CDR2 SVGAGI. The CDR3 sequence: CASSYGRAETQYF. CDR3 DNA sequence: TGTGCCAGCAGTTACGGCAGGGCGGAGACCCAGTACTTC.

This chain connects TRBV10-1 to TRBJ2-3; D is possibly TRBD1 or TRBD2 (5 bases each). Trimming left V 4 bases short and J 4 bases short, with 9 bases between. The CDR3 runs to 13 residues. CDR1 is WNHNN, CDR2 SYGVQD, per germline (reference sequence). The CDR3 DNA follows: TGCGCCAGCAGTGCCTGGGACGCAGATACGCAGTATTTT. Residues: CASSAWDADTQYF.

This clonotype was counted between two and nine times. The chain recombines TRBV7-8 with TRBJ1-1, with no clear D. V shed 1 base and J shed 1 base, with 4 bases lying between them. CDR3 length: 13 amino acids. CDR1 and CDR2 from the germline V gene are SGHVS and FQNEAQ. CDR3 nucleotides: TGTGCCAGCAGCTTAGGAACGAACACTGAAGCTTTCTTT. Translated, it gives CASSLGTNTEAFF.

Concerning this clonotype itself: The CDR3 end shows no conserved phenylalanine or tryptophan, and so a read error is likely. CDR3 loop: CASSPTSSDEQFL. CDR3 in DNA: TGTGCCAGCAGCCCGACTAGCAGCGATGAGCAGTTCTTA. The genes are TRBV9 and TRBJ2-1; 7 nucleotides agree with TRBD2. CDR1 is SGDLS and CDR2 is YYNGEE in the germline V gene. J lost 8 bases, V lost 4 bases, and 6 bases had no gene match. This CDR3 is 13 amino acids long.

This clonotype was seen repeatedly, ten times or more. The CDR3 DNA follows: TGTGCCAGCACCAGCATCGGTACGGGAAACACCATATATTTT. Its protein is CASTSIGTGNTIYF. The chain uses TRBV19 and TRBJ1-3; D not resolved. Germline-derived CDR1 and CDR2 are LNHDA and SQIVND (reference sequence). The ends were cut back, 9 bases at V and 4 bases at J, with 16 bases in the middle. This CDR3 comprises 14 residues. Combining the CDR3 with reference TRBV19 and TRBJ1-3 gives the whole variable domain DGGITQSPKYLFRKEGQNVTLSCEQNLNHDAMYWYRQDPGQGLRLIYYSQIVNDFQKGDIAEGYSVSREKKESFPLTVTSAQKNPTAFYLCASTSIGTGNTIYFGEGSWLTVV.

This clonotype occurred many times. This chain uses TRBV3-1 with TRBJ1-2; no definite D call. V was shortened by 8 bases and J by 3 bases, with 4 bases between the two germline ends. Per the germline V gene, CDR1 is LGHDT and CDR2 is YNNKEL (reference sequence). The CDR3 is 10 amino acids. CDR3 amino acids: CASGDYGYTF. In DNA form, the CDR3 reads TGTGCCAGCGGTGACTATGGCTACACCTTC.

This clonotype was seen repeatedly, ten times or more. The chain uses TRBV18 and TRBJ2-5, with 8 bases identical to TRBD2. V gave up 2 bases and J gave up 3 bases; unmatched junction bases: 14. CDR1 is KGHSH and CDR2 is LQKENI in the germline V gene. The CDR3 runs to 18 residues. The CDR3 sequence is CASSPTQGILRGEETQYF. CDR3 nucleotides: TGTGCCAGCTCACCAACGCAGGGGATTCTGCGGGGGGAAGAGACCCAGTACTTC.

The V call is TRBV7-9, the J call TRBJ2-1, with TRBD2 matching 9 bases. The CDR3 totals 16 residues. The germline V gene has CDR1 SEHNR and CDR2 FQNEAQ (reference sequence). After removal of 5 bases from V and 6 bases from J, the junction contained 11 bases not matched to a gene. The CDR3 is CASSTTSSGIPNEQFF. DNA for the CDR3: TGTGCCAGCAGCACCACGTCTAGCGGGATACCCAATGAGCAGTTCTTC.

A note on this clonotype: Being one base from a much bigger clone, this may be a read error. V usage is TRBV28 and J usage is TRBJ1-6; 8 nucleotides match TRBD1. The J segment lost 8 bases and the V segment lost 7 bases, leaving 10 bases of the junction unmatched. CDR3 size: 15 residues. Looked up from germline, CDR1 is MDHEN and CDR2 is SYDVKM. CDR3 sequence: CASNRGTGGYSPLHF. The CDR3 nucleotides are TGTGCCAGCAACCGTGGGACAGGCGGATATTCACCCCTCCACTTT.

The chain couples TRBV2 to TRBJ1-1; D is unresolved. Germline values: CDR1 SNHLY, CDR2 FYNNEI. Deletions cut 0 bases from V and 7 bases from J, with 9 bases between. There are 13 residues in the CDR3. The chain's CDR3 is CASSEAGLDEAFF. CDR3 sequence (DNA): TGTGCCAGCAGTGAAGCTGGCCTAGATGAAGCTTTCTTT.

This clonotype is termed medium-sized. The CDR3: CASSLNRGGNYGYTF. In DNA, the CDR3 is TGTGCCAGCAGCCTAAACAGGGGTGGAAACTATGGCTACACCTTC. The J gene is TRBJ1-2, the V gene TRBV13; 7 nucleotides line up with TRBD1. CDR3 length: 15 amino acids. The germline gives CDR1 PRHDT, CDR2 FYEKMQ (reference sequence). J lost 2 bases, V lost 5 bases, and 8 bases had no gene match. Together with reference TRBV13 and TRBJ1-2, the CDR3 gives the full variable domain: AAGVIQSPRHLIKEKRETATLKCYPIPRHDTVYWYQQGPGQDPQFLISFYEKMQSDKGSIPDRFSAQQFSDYHSELNMSSLELGDSALYFCASSLNRGGNYGYTFGSGTRLTVV.

Note on this clonotype: A read error is possible here, since a much larger clone lies one base away. The chain combines TRBV12-3 or TRBV12-4 with TRBJ1-1; D unclear. V gave up 2 bases and J gave up 7 bases, with 11 bases separating them. The CDR3 runs 13 residues. The DNA of the CDR3 is TGTGCCAGCAGTTTAAGGGAGCGCAGTGAAGCTTTCTTT. Its protein product is CASSLRERSEAFF.

Ten or more counts support this clonotype. This chain joins TRBV5-1 and TRBJ2-2; D unclear. CDR1 and CDR2 (germline): SGHRS, YFSETQ. The CDR3 has 13 amino acids. The V gene lost 5 bases and the J gene lost 7 bases, with 12 bases spanning the gap. CDR3 nucleotide sequence: TGCGCCAGCAGAGAGACACCAGTCGGGGAGCTGTTTTTT. Translation gives CASRETPVGELFF.

This clonotype occurred a few times. J is TRBJ2-2 and V is TRBV10-3; D gene ambiguous. The germline gives CDR1 ENHRY, CDR2 SYGVKD. The CDR3 runs to 14 residues. V lost 4 bases and J lost 6, with 12 bases in between. CDR3 region: CAISGIKNSGELFF. CDR3 nucleotides: TGTGCCATCAGTGGTATAAAGAATTCCGGGGAGCTGTTTTTT.

This clonotype occurred a few times. The V call is TRBV27, the J call TRBJ2-2; 8 bases are a match to TRBD1. V was pared by 3 bases and J by 4 bases, with 13 bases of the junction left unmatched. CDR3 size: 18 residues. Germline CDR1 reads MNHEY; CDR2 reads SMNVEV (reference sequence). CDR3 nucleotides: TGTGCCAGCAGTTTGTTCAGTCCGGGGACAGGCGCCACCGGGGAGCTGTTTTTT. It yields the protein CASSLFSPGTGATGELFF.

The chain recombines TRBV6-2 or TRBV6-3 with TRBJ1-4, with 7 bases lining up with TRBD1. The germline CDR1 and CDR2 sequences are MNHEY and SVGEGT. CDR3 length equals 17 residues. With 6 bases clipped from V and 0 bases from J, the junction kept 10 bases outside the gene matches. CDR3 nucleotides: TGTGCCAGCAGAAACGGACAGGACTATGCAACTAATGAAAAACTGTTTTTT. Residues: CASRNGQDYATNEKLFF.

To note about this clonotype: At one boundary the junction diverges from the germline segment, which might be a read error. The chain uses TRBV11-3 and TRBJ2-7; D gene ambiguous. Germline CDR1 and CDR2: SGHNT and YENEEA. The CDR3 totals 15 residues. The CDR3 DNA is TGTGCCAGCAGCTTACAAGCCCAAAGCTCCTACGAGCAGTACTTT. Protein product: CASSLQAQSSYEQYF.

V is TRBV13 and J is TRBJ2-1, with D uncertain. V lost 1 base to trimming and J lost 8 bases, with 15 bases between them. This CDR3 is built from 15 residues. Per the germline V gene, CDR1 is PRHDT and CDR2 is FYEKMQ (reference sequence). The CDR3 loop reads CASSLELLSGDEQFF. Written as DNA, the CDR3 is TGTGCCAGCAGCTTAGAACTCTTGTCAGGTGATGAGCAGTTCTTC.

To note about this clonotype: A clone one base away is much larger, so this may be a read error. The chain links TRBV30 to TRBJ1-4; possible D gene TRBD1, 5 bases. The CDR3 consists of 13 residues. V was cut by 2 bases and J by 8 bases, with 12 bases left in between. The V gene's germline CDR1 is GTSNPN and CDR2 SVGIG (reference sequence). The CDR3 DNA follows: TGTGCCTGGAGTCTAGGGGCTTGGGAAAAACTGTTTTTT. Residues: CAWSLGAWEKLFF.

For this clonotype: A single base separates this from a much larger clone, so it may be a read error. V and J are TRBV7-3 and TRBJ2-3; no definite D call. Germline V lookup: CDR1 SGHTA, CDR2 FQGTGA. The CDR3 covers 14 residues. DNA of the CDR3: TGTGCCAGCAGCTTAAGTCGTAGCACAGATACGCGGTATTTT. Translated: CASSLSRSTDTRYF. Using reference TRBV7-3 and TRBJ2-3 for the parts outside the CDR3, the full variable domain is GAGVSQTPSNKVTEKGKYVELRCDPISGHTALYWYRQSLGQGPEFLIYFQGTGAADDSGLPNDRFFAVRPEGSVSTLKIQRTERGDSAVYLCASSLSRSTDTRYFGPGTRLTVL.

This chain links TRBV19 with TRBJ2-2; no firm D call. Between the trimmed V and J ends, which lost 2 bases and 2 bases, there was a span of 12 bases. The CDR3 extends over 16 amino acids. Germline CDR1 and CDR2: LNHDA and SQIVND (reference sequence). CDR3 in DNA: TGTGCCAGTAGTATAAGTTCTCGACCAAACACCGGGGAGCTGTTTTTT. Translating gives CASSISSRPNTGELFF.

The chain has TRBV5-1 and TRBJ2-5; 8 nucleotides align to TRBD2. Per the germline V gene, CDR1 is SGHRS and CDR2 is YFSETQ. This CDR3 has 15 amino acids. V was clipped by 0 bases and J by 4 bases; unmatched bases: 5. The CDR3: CASSLAGGRGETQYF. DNA of the CDR3: TGCGCCAGCAGCTTGGCGGGGGGGCGGGGAGAGACCCAGTACTTC.

Only a few counts were recorded for this clonotype. The rearrangement uses TRBV29-1 and TRBJ1-1; 9 bases agree with TRBD1. Germline CDR1 is SQVTM and CDR2 is ANQGSEA. Unmatched junction bases numbered 6, after V lost 6 bases and J lost 1 base. The CDR3 contains 14 residues. This CDR3 reads CSVTRDRANTEAFF. CDR3 DNA: TGCAGCGTCACCCGGGACAGGGCGAACACTGAAGCTTTCTTT.

This clonotype was seen ten or more times. V usage is TRBV3-1 and J usage is TRBJ2-1; no definite D call. The germline V and J ends were trimmed by 3 bases and 1 base, with 10 bases remaining between them. From germline, CDR1 is LGHDT and CDR2 YNNKEL (reference sequence). CDR3 size: 15 residues. This CDR3 reads CASSQGIWSYNEQFF. The CDR3 DNA reads TGTGCCAGCAGCCAGGGGATTTGGTCCTACAATGAGCAGTTCTTC.

This clonotype was recorded at least ten times. The chain recombines TRBV6-1 with TRBJ1-2; 7 positions agree with TRBD1. J gave up 3 bases and V 5 bases, and 3 bases lay outside the gene matches. This CDR3 has 13 amino acids. Germline-derived CDR1 and CDR2 are MNHNS and SASEGT. The CDR3 is CASSRQGDYGYTF. CDR3 coding DNA: TGTGCCAGCAGTAGACAGGGCGACTATGGCTACACCTTC.

This chain joins TRBV11-2 and TRBJ1-4; 11 bases are shared with TRBD1. There are 14 residues in the CDR3. The V segment lost 5 bases and the J segment 7 bases; nucleotides outside the gene matches: 3. Germline assignment: CDR1 SGHAT and CDR2 FQNNGV. The CDR3 loop reads CASSGTGGSEKLFF. CDR3 nucleotide sequence: TGTGCCAGCAGCGGGACAGGGGGGAGTGAAAAACTGTTTTTT.